The entry below describes one T cell receptor beta chain. Its antigen remains unknown. Some clones are missing from TCRdb's copy, which holds only in-frame ones; the method was immunoSEQ multiplex PCR. The data hold tens of thousands of clones, with around 89% observed a single time. The CDR3 has 11 amino acids. Deletions cut 7 bases from V and 6 bases from J, with 9 bases between. The data are from a study of T cell responses to AZD1222 COVID-19 vaccine. Findings of the study overall: The donor group comprised mostly white British people and more females; the analysis possibly underestimated clonal diversity. As reported, nearly half of all spike-specific TCRs target variant regions that are unmutated. The peak T cell response came first, and repertoires were sampled only after it.

The clonotype comes from an adult in good health. The sequencing used peripheral blood, collected on day 0 of MenACWY control vaccination. The chain employs TRBV12-3 or TRBV12-4 and TRBJ1-2; D gene uncertain. CDR3 in amino acids: CASTGGDGYTF. CDR3 in DNA: TGTGCCAGCACCGGAGGTGATGGCTACACCTTC.